These T cell receptor beta chains were read from a single sample in a study of vaccination effects on CD4 cells after COVID-19. Repertoires were generated with immunoSEQ multiplex PCR, while TCRdb's copy carries only in-frame clones and drops some. The sample has around 54,000 clones, 80% to 85% seen once; the top ten hold around 2.4%. The antigens for these receptors are not known. Sequences were derived from CD4+ T cells from PBMCs cultured with HCoV-229E spike peptides, sampled before COVID-19 vaccination. Receptors were obtained from a human donor who received a COVID-19 vaccine. The CDR3 runs from the conserved cysteine through the conserved F or W. D genes are given only for firm matches. Rows give clone size only sometimes, using once, few, many, or a class for an expanded clone.

abundance,j_gene,d_gene,v_gene,CDR3aa,CDR3nt
few,TRBJ2-5,.,TRBV14,CASSYGLGETQYF,TGTGCCAGCAGCTACGGATTGGGGGAGACCCAGTACTTC
.,TRBJ2-5,TRBD2,TRBV5-6,CASSPIAGDTETQYF,TGTGCCAGCAGCCCAATAGCGGGGGACACGGAGACCCAGTACTTC
.,TRBJ1-6,TRBD1,TRBV2,CASSEGQGISPLHF,TGTGCCAGCAGTGAGGGACAGGGCATTTCACCCCTCCACTTT
few,TRBJ1-2,.,TRBV14,CASSREAYGYTF,TGTGCCAGCAGTCGGGAAGCATATGGCTACACCTTC
.,TRBJ1-1,.,TRBV6-2/TRBV6-3,CASSYSRHHEAFF,TGTGCCAGCAGTTACTCGAGGCACCATGAAGCTTTCTTT
.,TRBJ1-1,.,TRBV7-9,CASRSSGVLSNTEAFF,TGTGCCAGCAGGTCGAGTGGGGTTCTCTCGAACACTGAAGCTTTCTTT
.,TRBJ1-6,.,TRBV30,CAWSGTDKAGSPLHF,TGTGCCTGGAGTGGGACGGACAAAGCGGGGTCACCCCTCCACTTT
.,TRBJ2-2,TRBD2,TRBV28,CASITGLAGTNTGELFF,TGTGCCAGCATCACGGGACTAGCGGGGACGAACACCGGGGAGCTGTTTTTT
.,TRBJ2-5,TRBD2,TRBV30,CAWSVGASGGRETQYF,TGTGCCTGGAGTGTAGGGGCTAGCGGGGGGCGAGAGACCCAGTACTTC
once,TRBJ1-2,TRBD1,TRBV18,CASSPDVGTAGYGYTF,TGTGCCAGCTCACCTGATGTAGGGACAGCGGGCTATGGCTACACCTTC
.,TRBJ2-2,.,TRBV12-3/TRBV12-4,CASRLQNTGELFF,TGTGCCAGCAGACTACAGAACACCGGGGAGCTGTTTTTT
.,TRBJ2-1,.,TRBV4-3,CASSQDETGNNEQFF,TGCGCCAGCAGCCAAGATGAGACAGGTAACAATGAGCAGTTCTTC
few,TRBJ1-5,.,TRBV6-6,CASSEDWGPQHF,TGTGCCAGCAGCGAAGACTGGGGGCCCCAGCATTTT
few,TRBJ2-1,TRBD1,TRBV7-3,CASSYQGQGYNEQFF,TGTGCCAGCAGCTACCAAGGACAGGGCTACAATGAGCAGTTCTTC
.,TRBJ2-6,.,TRBV6-5,CASLPSGANVLTF,TGTGCCAGCCTTCCATCTGGGGCCAACGTCCTGACTTTC
.,TRBJ1-2,TRBD1,TRBV29-1,CSVEDKGQGAGYTF,TGCAGCGTTGAAGACAAAGGACAGGGGGCGGGCTACACCTTC
.,TRBJ1-2,.,TRBV30,CAWSGNHYGYTF,TGTGCCTGGAGCGGGAACCACTATGGCTACACCTTC
.,TRBJ2-2,TRBD2,TRBV7-2,CASSLVLAGATNTGELFF,TGTGCCAGCAGCTTAGTTCTAGCGGGGGCCACGAACACCGGGGAGCTGTTTTTT
.,TRBJ1-2,.,TRBV19,CASSISERGYTF,TGTGCCAGTAGTATATCAGAGAGGGGCTACACCTTC
once,TRBJ1-2,.,TRBV30,CAWSGSYYGYTF,TGTGCCTGGAGTGGCTCTTACTATGGCTACACCTTC
.,TRBJ2-2,.,TRBV5-5,CASRVYTGELFF,TGTGCCAGCAGGGTCTACACCGGGGAGCTGTTTTTT
.,TRBJ1-6,.,TRBV7-2,CASSLVSWSSYNSPLHF,TGTGCCAGCAGCTTAGTCTCGTGGAGCTCCTATAATTCACCCCTCCACTTT
.,TRBJ1-2,TRBD1,TRBV19,CASNDRGIGYGYTF,TGTGCCAGTAACGACAGGGGAATTGGTTATGGCTACACCTTC
.,TRBJ2-5,.,TRBV24-1,CATSDLAPGVQETQYF,TGTGCCACCAGTGATTTGGCCCCAGGGGTTCAAGAGACCCAGTACTTC
.,TRBJ2-6,.,TRBV28,CASSQHSGANVLTF,TGTGCCAGCAGTCAGCACTCTGGGGCCAACGTCCTGACTTTC
.,TRBJ1-3,.,TRBV3-1/TRBV3-2,CASTRGVSSGNTIYF,TGTGCCAGCACCAGAGGGGTGAGCTCTGGAAACACCATATATTTT
.,TRBJ2-1,.,TRBV10-3,CAISESAGGASDEQFF,TGTGCCATCAGTGAGTCGGCAGGGGGGGCGAGTGATGAGCAGTTCTTC
.,TRBJ1-2,TRBD1,TRBV2,CASSLGRQGGGYTF,TGTGCCAGCAGTCTAGGGAGGCAGGGGGGAGGCTACACCTTC
.,TRBJ1-4,.,TRBV18,CASSPPTRAGNEKLFF,TGTGCCAGCTCACCACCTACCCGGGCGGGGAATGAAAAACTGTTTTTT
.,TRBJ2-2,.,TRBV4-1,CASSLTRGVRLVELFF,TGCGCCAGCAGCCTCACCAGAGGGGTAAGGTTGGTGGAGCTGTTTTTT
.,TRBJ1-1,TRBD1,TRBV5-1,CASSRGQGIDTEAFF,TGCGCCAGCAGCCGCGGACAGGGAATCGACACTGAAGCTTTCTTT
.,TRBJ1-3,.,TRBV6-5,CASSSSGGPGNTIYF,TGTGCCAGCAGCTCATCCGGGGGGCCTGGAAACACCATATATTTT
.,TRBJ2-1,TRBD1,TRBV6-5,CASSYSRTGSGNEQFF,TGTGCCAGCAGTTACTCTAGGACAGGGTCTGGAAATGAGCAGTTCTTC
.,TRBJ2-5,TRBD1,TRBV2,CASNAGQGVETQYF,TGTGCCAGCAACGCGGGACAGGGTGTGGAGACCCAGTACTTC
.,TRBJ2-5,TRBD1,TRBV5-1,CASSSTGVGETQYF,TGCGCCAGCAGCTCGACAGGGGTCGGAGAGACCCAGTACTTC
.,TRBJ2-6,TRBD1,TRBV7-2,CASSPQGALGANVLTF,TGTGCCAGCAGCCCACAGGGGGCATTGGGGGCCAACGTCCTGACTTTC
.,TRBJ1-2,TRBD1,TRBV5-1,CASSLAPGGSYGYTF,TGCGCCAGCAGCTTGGCGCCAGGGGGAAGCTATGGCTACACCTTC
.,TRBJ1-2,.,TRBV12-3/TRBV12-4,CASSFYKTRGYTF,TGTGCCAGCAGTTTTTATAAAACGAGGGGCTACACCTTC
.,TRBJ1-4,.,TRBV5-1,CASSLPQGSSEKLFF,TGCGCCAGCAGCTTGCCGCAGGGATCGTCCGAAAAACTGTTTTTT
.,TRBJ1-1,.,TRBV9,CASSSHMNTEAFF,TGTGCCAGCAGCTCTCACATGAACACTGAAGCTTTCTTT
.,TRBJ1-1,.,TRBV11-2,CASSLYATENTEAFF,TGTGCCAGCAGCTTATACGCCACTGAAAACACTGAAGCTTTCTTT
.,TRBJ1-2,.,TRBV30,CAWSDGVKDYGYTF,TGTGCCTGGTCGGACGGCGTAAAGGACTATGGCTACACCTTC
.,TRBJ2-1,.,TRBV4-3,CASSQAGVTLDEQFF,TGCGCCAGCAGCCAAGCGGGGGTTACCTTGGATGAGCAGTTCTTC
.,TRBJ1-1,.,TRBV18,CASSPRGAEAFF,TGTGCCAGCTCACCACGGGGGGCTGAAGCTTTCTTT
.,TRBJ2-3,TRBD1,TRBV9,CASSFKGAVADTQYF,TGTGCCAGCAGCTTTAAGGGGGCGGTGGCAGATACGCAGTATTTT
.,TRBJ2-4,.,TRBV12-3/TRBV12-4,CASSLHPWNIQYF,TGTGCCAGCAGTTTACACCCCTGGAACATTCAGTACTTC
.,TRBJ1-5,.,TRBV2,CASSLQGFFQPQHF,TGTGCCAGCAGCCTACAGGGTTTCTTCCAGCCCCAGCATTTT
.,TRBJ1-5,.,TRBV28,CASFGRSGNQPQHF,TGTGCCAGCTTCGGGCGTTCGGGCAATCAGCCCCAGCATTTT
.,TRBJ2-5,TRBD2,TRBV4-2,CASSQGLAGQETQYF,TGTGCCAGCAGCCAGGGACTAGCCGGGCAAGAGACCCAGTACTTC
.,TRBJ1-2,.,TRBV5-1,CASSLVGGRNYGYTF,TGCGCCAGCAGCTTGGTAGGTGGCCGTAACTATGGCTACACCTTC